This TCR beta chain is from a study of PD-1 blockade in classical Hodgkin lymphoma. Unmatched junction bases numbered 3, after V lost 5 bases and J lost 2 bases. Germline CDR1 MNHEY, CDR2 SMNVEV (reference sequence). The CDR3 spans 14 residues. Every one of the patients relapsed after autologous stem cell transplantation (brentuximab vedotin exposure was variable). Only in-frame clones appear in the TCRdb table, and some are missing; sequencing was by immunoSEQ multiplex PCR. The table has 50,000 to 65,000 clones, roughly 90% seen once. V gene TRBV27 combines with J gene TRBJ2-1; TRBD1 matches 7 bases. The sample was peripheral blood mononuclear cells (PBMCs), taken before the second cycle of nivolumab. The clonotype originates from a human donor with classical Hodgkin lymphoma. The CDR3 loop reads CASSTRGPYNEQFF. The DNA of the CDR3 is TGTGCCAGCAGTACAAGGGGGCCCTACAATGAGCAGTTCTTC.